The clone carrying this T cell receptor (beta chain) was found a few times. Only healthy Caucasians were enrolled as donors. Template switching added a universal primer binding site, and final cDNA carried unique molecular identifiers. MiXCR, run by TCRdb on the 5' RACE reads, gives a single entry per CDR3 protein. Among more than 600,000 distinct CDR3 sequences listed, approximately 18% were seen once. This specimen comes from a study of identical twins. The same data also went into a second study, on T cells expressing NK-cell markers.

Sequencing was carried out using PBMCs. This clonotype originated in a woman between 18 and 29 years old in good health.

Here the CDR3 DNA reads TGCAGTGCTAGTGGAGCGCGGGCAGAGACCCAGTACTTC. Encoded protein: CSASGARAETQYF. This chain links TRBV20-1 with TRBJ2-5, with D perhaps matching TRBD2 (5 bases). From germline, CDR1 is DFQATT and CDR2 SNEGSKA (reference sequence). Trimming cost V 3 bases and J 4 bases, with 12 bases left between them. The CDR3 is 13 amino acids.